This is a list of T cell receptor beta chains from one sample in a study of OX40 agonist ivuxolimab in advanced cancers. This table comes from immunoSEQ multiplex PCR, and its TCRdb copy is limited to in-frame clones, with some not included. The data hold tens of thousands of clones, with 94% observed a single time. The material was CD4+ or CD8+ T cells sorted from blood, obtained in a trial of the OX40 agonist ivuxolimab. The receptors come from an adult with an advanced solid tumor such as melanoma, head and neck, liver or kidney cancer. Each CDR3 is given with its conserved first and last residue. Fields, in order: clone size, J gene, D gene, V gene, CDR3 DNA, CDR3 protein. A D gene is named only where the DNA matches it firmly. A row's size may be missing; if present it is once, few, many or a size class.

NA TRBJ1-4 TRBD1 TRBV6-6 TGTGCCAGCGCCGACAGGGGAGCTACTAATGAAAAACTGTTTTTT CASADRGATNEKLFF
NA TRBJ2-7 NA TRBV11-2 TGTGCCAGCAGCTCAAGTACCGAGCAGTACTTC CASSSSTEQYF
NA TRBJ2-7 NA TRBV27 TGTGCCAGCAGTCCGATACAGGGTTTCTACGAGCAGTACTTC CASSPIQGFYEQYF
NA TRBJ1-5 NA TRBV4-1 TGCGCCAGCAGCCACGACCTCGGGAATAGCAATCAGCCCCAGCATTTT CASSHDLGNSNQPQHF
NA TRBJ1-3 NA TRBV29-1 TGCAGCGTTGCAGGGGTTGAGTTCAATCCTGGAAACACCATATATTTT CSVAGVEFNPGNTIYF
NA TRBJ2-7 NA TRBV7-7 TGTGCCAGCAGCTTAGGTCAGGGCAGTACCTACGAGCAGTACTTC CASSLGQGSTYEQYF
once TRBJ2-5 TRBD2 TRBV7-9 TGTGCCAGCAGCCCCCCTCGACTAGCGGTGGGGGGAGAGACCCAGTACTTC CASSPPRLAVGGETQYF
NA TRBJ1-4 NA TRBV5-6 TGTGCCAGCAGCGCGGTACCGCGGGCTAATGAAAAACTGTTTTTT CASSAVPRANEKLFF
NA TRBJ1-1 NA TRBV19 TGTGCCAGTAGTATCGTCGGCTCCCCCAGCACTGAAGCTTTCTTT CASSIVGSPSTEAFF
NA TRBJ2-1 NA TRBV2 TGTGCCAGCAGTGTCTGGGGGGGCCAGTACAATGAGCAGTTCTTC CASSVWGGQYNEQFF
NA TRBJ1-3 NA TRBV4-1 TGCGCCAGCAGCCAAGATTCGGGGGGGGAGTTCGTTCGGCGCAACACCATATATTTT CASSQDSGGEFVRRNTIYF
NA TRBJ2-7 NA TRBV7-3 TGTGCCAGCAGCGATACGGCGGGCCCCGGGCTCTACGAGCAGTACTTC CASSDTAGPGLYEQYF
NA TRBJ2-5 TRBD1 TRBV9 TGTGCCAGCAGCGCGGACAGGGGGTATCAAGAGACCCAGTACTTC CASSADRGYQETQYF